Shown below are 28 T cell receptor beta chains from a single sample sequenced in a study of CD8+ T cells in alopecia areata. Sequencing templates came from extracted RNA that was reverse transcribed into cDNA. Some clones are missing from TCRdb's copy, which holds only in-frame ones; the method was immunoSEQ multiplex PCR. Of 15,000 to 20,000 clones detected, 59% appear once; the ten largest clones hold roughly 8%. Treatment denoted: oral pan-JAK inhibitor, 5-10 mg twice daily. Individuals with alopecia areata gave both lesional scalp punch biopsies and peripheral blood for collection. The sample in question was skin, obtained at week 4, from a patient treated with tofacitinib. All receptors derive from a human donor with alopecia areata.

The V gene is TRBV9, the J gene TRBJ1-5; D gene ambiguous. Trimming took 4 bases from V and 4 from J, leaving 9 bases between them. The CDR3 length is 13 residues. Germline CDR1 reads SGDLS; CDR2 reads YYNGEE. The CDR3: CASSIRPNQPQHF. The CDR3 nucleotides read TGTGCCAGCAGCATCCGACCGAATCAGCCCCAGCATTTT. The whole variable domain, remainder taken from reference TRBV9 and TRBJ1-5, is DSGVTQTPKHLITATGQRVTLRCSPRSGDLSVYWYQQSLDQGLQFLIQYYNGEERAKGNILERFSAQQFPDLHSELNLSSLELGDSALYFCASSIRPNQPQHFGDGTRLSIL.

This clone was detected once. The chain recombines TRBV7-9 with TRBJ2-5; 13 bases are shared with TRBD2. J gave up 7 bases and V 5 bases, and 10 bases lay outside the gene matches. The germline V gene has CDR1 SEHNR and CDR2 FQNEAQ (reference sequence). This CDR3 region has 16 residues. The CDR3 region is CASSTGTSGVFGTQYF. Here the CDR3 DNA reads TGTGCCAGCAGCACGGGGACTAGCGGGGTATTTGGGACCCAGTACTTC.

The CDR3: CASSETWETNYGYTF. CDR3 sequence (DNA): TGTGCCAGCAGTGAAACATGGGAGACTAACTATGGCTACACCTTC. The chain joins TRBV2 to TRBJ1-2; no definite D call. Germline CDR1 and CDR2: SNHLY and FYNNEI. V gave up 2 bases and J gave up 0 bases, with 10 bases separating them. The CDR3 is made up of 15 amino acids.

Notes on this clone: One junction end does not reproduce the germline sequence, and a read error may be involved. The same CDR3 can be traced to other DNA sequences in this sample. This chain uses TRBV11-2 with TRBJ1-5; D gene unclear. The germline V gene encodes CDR1 SGHAT and CDR2 FQNNGV. The length of the CDR3 is 14 residues. CDR3 DNA: TGTGCCAGCAGCTTAGAAGTAAGCAACCAGCCCCAGCATTTT. Encoded protein: CASSLEVSNQPQHF.

V gene TRBV14 combines with J gene TRBJ1-2, with D possibly TRBD1 on 5 matching bases. The germline V gene has CDR1 SGHDN and CDR2 FVKESK. V lost 1 base to trimming and J lost 7 bases, with 13 bases between them. The CDR3 covers 14 residues. CDR3 protein: CASSQVGFGAGYTF. The CDR3 DNA reads as TGTGCCAGCAGCCAAGTGGGGTTCGGGGCTGGCTACACCTTC.

The chain uses TRBV28 and TRBJ1-1; 12 bases are shared with TRBD1. CDR1 is MDHEN, CDR2 SYDVKM, per germline. The ends lost 9 bases at V and 3 bases at J; junction bases unmatched: 8. The CDR3 is 15 amino acids. The CDR3 nucleotides are TGTGCCAGGGTCCCGGGACAGGGGGCGGACACTGAAGCTTTCTTT. Translated: CARVPGQGADTEAFF.

This clone was observed once. The chain joins TRBV4-3 to TRBJ1-1; D is perhaps TRBD1 (5 bases). The length of the CDR3 is 17 residues. Germline V gene lookup returns CDR1 LGHNA and CDR2 YSLEER. Trimming shortened V by 1 base and J by 10 bases, and 25 bases separated the two germline ends. Written as DNA, the CDR3 is TGCGCCAGCAGCCAAGTGGTTCTAGCGAACAGAGAAAGGGGAGCTTTCTTT. Residues: CASSQVVLANRERGAFF.

This clone was seen a few times. The chain is built from TRBV6-6 and TRBJ2-3, with D unclear. The germline gives CDR1 MNHNY, CDR2 SVGAGI (reference sequence). The CDR3 is made up of 16 amino acids. The V end was cut by 5 bases, the J end by 2 bases, with 17 bases between. Written as DNA, the CDR3 is TGTGCCAGCAGTACCCTTGTAAGGCATGCCACAGATACGCAGTATTTT. It is translated as CASSTLVRHATDTQYF.

The V call is TRBV27, the J call TRBJ1-1; weak D call: TRBD1 (5 bases). The V gene's germline CDR1 is MNHEY and CDR2 SMNVEV (reference sequence). V was clipped by 5 bases and J by 1 base, with 11 bases between them. The CDR3 runs to 14 residues. The CDR3 spells CASSPGPQNTEAFF. The CDR3 DNA sequence: TGTGCCAGCAGTCCGGGACCCCAGAACACTGAAGCTTTCTTT.

The rearrangement joins TRBV5-5 to TRBJ2-7, with 7 bases identical to TRBD2. J was trimmed by 3 bases and V by 0 bases; bases with no gene match: 3. The CDR3 has 14 residues. Germline values: CDR1 SGHKS, CDR2 YYEKEE (reference sequence). The CDR3 loop reads CASSLAGGHYEQYF. Here the CDR3 DNA reads TGTGCCAGCAGCTTGGCGGGAGGTCACTACGAGCAGTACTTC.

This chain uses TRBV25-1 with TRBJ2-5, with 9 bases identical to TRBD2. J lost 6 bases, V lost 4 bases, and 9 bases had no gene match. Germline values: CDR1 MGHDK, CDR2 SYGVNS. The CDR3 length is 15 residues. This chain's CDR3 is CASSGAGGPSQTQYF. CDR3 DNA sequence: TGTGCCAGCAGTGGGGCGGGGGGGCCATCGCAGACCCAGTACTTC.

This clone was recorded once. An end of the junction differs from the germline gene, which may be a read error. The chain employs TRBV19 and TRBJ1-3; 9 bases are a match to TRBD1. Germline CDR1 LNHDA, CDR2 SQIVND (reference sequence). The CDR3 loop spans 15 amino acids. The CDR3 nucleotides read TGTGCCAGTAGACCCGGGACAGGGAATGGAAACACCGTATATTTT. Protein product: CASRPGTGNGNTVYF.

The chain couples TRBV25-1 to TRBJ2-5; possible D gene TRBD1, 6 bases. Germline CDR1 is MGHDK and CDR2 is SYGVNS. V was pared by 8 bases and J by 4 bases, with 26 bases between. The CDR3 contains 17 residues. The CDR3 bases are TGTGCCAGCGGCCGACATTCGGGACAAGCAAGGGGAGAGACCCAGTACTTC. The encoded protein is CASGRHSGQARGETQYF.

The V and J genes are TRBV2 and TRBJ2-7; unclear D gene. CDR3 length equals 12 residues. Germline-derived CDR1 and CDR2 are SNHLY and FYNNEI. Trimming left V 7 bases short and J 5 bases short, with 12 bases between. The CDR3 nucleotides read TGTGCCAGCAATCGCTTGGGTGACGAGCAGTACTTC. Translation gives CASNRLGDEQYF.

This clone came up once. This chain links TRBV11-2 with TRBJ1-2; 8 bases map to TRBD1. Unmatched junction bases numbered 6, after V lost 2 bases and J lost 4 bases. The germline V gene has CDR1 SGHAT and CDR2 FQNNGV. The CDR3 totals 15 residues. The CDR3 nucleotides are TGTGCCAGCAGCTTAACGCAGGGGGCGGGCTATGGCTACACCTTC. This encodes CASSLTQGAGYGYTF.

This clone was counted only a few times. The chain recombines TRBV29-1 with TRBJ1-2; 8 nucleotides match TRBD1. CDR3 size: 12 residues. The V gene end was trimmed by 4 bases and the J gene end by 6 bases; junction bases not matched to a gene: 4. Germline-derived CDR1 and CDR2 are SQVTM and ANQGSEA. The CDR3 coding sequence is TGCAGCGTTGGGGACAGGTCGGATGGCTACACCTTC. It codes for CSVGDRSDGYTF.

V is TRBV4-1 and J is TRBJ1-1, with D possibly matching TRBD1 (6 bases). Germline V gene sequence: CDR1 MGHRA, CDR2 YSYEKL. V was clipped by 2 bases and J by 5 bases, with 15 bases between them. The CDR3 runs 15 residues. In nucleotides, the CDR3 is TGCGCCAGCAGCCAACCCGTATCAGGGGAAACTGAAGCTTTCTTT. Translation gives CASSQPVSGETEAFF.

There are a few counts of this clone. The chain uses TRBV5-1 and TRBJ2-3; 10 nucleotides agree with TRBD2. The CDR3 is 17 residues long. The junction had 4 bases not matched to a gene; V was cut back by 0 bases and J by 0 bases. Germline CDR1 reads SGHRS; CDR2 reads YFSETQ. The CDR3 DNA reads TGCGCCAGCAGCTTGGAGCCTAGCGGGGGTAGCACAGATACGCAGTATTTT. As protein: CASSLEPSGGSTDTQYF.

The DNA for the CDR3 is TGTGCCAGCAGCTTGGTTAGCGGGGCCTTTGCCGGGTACAATGAGCAGTTCTTC. The encoded protein is CASSLVSGAFAGYNEQFF. V gene TRBV11-3 combines with J gene TRBJ2-1, with 8 bases aligning to TRBD2. The CDR3 is 18 amino acids. Germline values: CDR1 SGHNT, CDR2 YENEEA. The V gene end was trimmed by 3 bases and the J gene end by 4 bases; junction bases not matched to a gene: 14.

The chain joins TRBV28 to TRBJ2-6; possible D gene TRBD1, 6 bases. The germline V gene encodes CDR1 MDHEN and CDR2 SYDVKM. The CDR3 consists of 14 residues. The V gene lost 6 bases and the J gene lost 0 bases, with 6 bases spanning the gap. This chain's CDR3 is CASRQGSGANVLTF. CDR3 DNA sequence: TGTGCCAGCAGACAGGGCTCTGGGGCCAACGTCCTGACTTTC.

This clone was detected once. The chain recombines TRBV12-2 with TRBJ1-4. TRBV12-2 is a listed pseudogene. The CDR3 is 16 amino acids. CDR3 coding DNA: TGTGCAAGTCGCCCCCCCGGGTGTGGGACTAATGAAAAACTGTTTTTT. It yields the protein CASRPPGCGTNEKLFF.

V usage is TRBV19 and J usage is TRBJ2-2, with TRBD2 matching 8 bases. From germline, CDR1 is LNHDA and CDR2 SQIVND (reference sequence). V shed 8 bases, J shed 4 bases, and the junction held 15 bases outside the gene matches. The CDR3 covers 17 residues. As DNA, the CDR3 is TGTGCCAGTTACCCTACAACTAGCGGACGATCCACCGGGGAGCTGTTTTTT. Translating it yields CASYPTTSGRSTGELFF.

This chain links TRBV7-9 with TRBJ1-1; 9 nucleotides agree with TRBD1. In germline, CDR1 is SEHNR, CDR2 FQNEAQ (reference sequence). With V trimmed by 1 base and J by 0 bases, 9 bases remained unmatched. The CDR3 is 18 amino acids. The CDR3 sequence: CASSLGLGQGRVNTEAFF. CDR3 in DNA: TGTGCCAGCAGCTTAGGTCTTGGACAGGGGCGCGTGAACACTGAAGCTTTCTTT.

The chain combines TRBV14 with TRBJ2-6, with TRBD2 matching 11 bases. J was trimmed by 0 bases and V by 4 bases; bases with no gene match: 14. This CDR3 is built from 21 residues. Germline CDR1 and CDR2: SGHDN and FVKESK. CDR3 DNA sequence: TGTGCCAGCAGCCGATCCACTAGCGGGGGACGACAAGGCTCTGGGGCCAACGTCCTGACTTTC. Protein product: CASSRSTSGGRQGSGANVLTF. Drawing the rest from reference TRBV14 and TRBJ2-6, the complete variable domain is EAGVTQFPSHSVIEKGQTVTLRCDPISGHDNLYWYRRVMGKEIKFLLHFVKESKQDESGMPNNRFLAERTGGTYSTLKVQPAELEDSGVYFCASSRSTSGGRQGSGANVLTFGAGSRLTVL.

This clone was found a few times. The V and J genes are TRBV4-1 and TRBJ2-7; TRBD1 matches at 11 bases. The V and J ends lost 3 bases and 2 bases, in that order; junction bases with no gene match: 3. This CDR3 region has 15 residues. The germline V gene encodes CDR1 MGHRA and CDR2 YSYEKL. CDR3 nucleotide sequence: TGCGCCAGCAGCCAGGGGACAGGGGGAACCTACGAGCAGTACTTC. Its translation is CASSQGTGGTYEQYF.

This clone appeared once. The chain employs TRBV6-4 and TRBJ2-7; 9 nucleotides match TRBD1. Trimming at V came to 6 bases and at J to 3 bases, leaving 6 bases not matched to a gene. Germline assignment: CDR1 MRHNA and CDR2 SNTAGT. The CDR3 covers 14 residues. CDR3 in amino acids: CASRWEDRGYEQYF. For the CDR3, the DNA is TGTGCCAGCAGATGGGAGGACAGGGGCTACGAGCAGTACTTC.

This clone is categorized as medium-sized (0.01 to 0.1%). The gene calls are TRBV18 and TRBJ2-3, with D perhaps matching TRBD1 or TRBD2 (5 bases each). The CDR3 sequence is 12 residues long. Looked up from germline, CDR1 is KGHSH and CDR2 is LQKENI. The V gene lost 3 bases and the J gene lost 10 bases, with 11 bases spanning the gap. The CDR3 region is CASSPGTMAQYF. The DNA for the CDR3 is TGTGCCAGCTCACCTGGGACGATGGCGCAGTATTTT.

Comment on this clone: A read error may produce the germline difference seen at one junction end. The chain combines TRBV5-1 with TRBJ2-1, with TRBD2 matching 10 bases. Germline CDR1 and CDR2: SGHRS and YFSETQ. The CDR3 length is 16 residues. The CDR3: CASSLETSGFYNDQFF. The DNA for the CDR3 is TGCGCCAGCAGCTTGGAGACTAGCGGGTTCTACAATGACCAGTTCTTC.